The present T cell receptor (beta chain) was sequenced within a study of blood T cell repertoires in COVID-19. Background on the study: Donors in the United States, Italy and Spain gave samples during acute or convalescent COVID-19. The analysed material was cDNA or gDNA that came from T cells, B-cell-depleted T cells, or PBMCs.

J was trimmed by 0 bases and V by 3 bases; bases with no gene match: 5. CDR3 size: 16 residues. CDR1 and CDR2 from the germline V gene are SGHRS and YFSETQ. Original processing notes: Amplification with reference gene primers provided the estimates of nucleated cell counts. Method: immunoSEQ multiplex PCR; TCRdb's copy keeps in-frame clones and lacks some. The V and J calls and the clone size are those of that table, but D and trimming were determined from the DNA. The data hold more than 200,000 clones, with about 88% observed a single time. The sequence derives from a man between 65 and 85 years old with acute or convalescent COVID-19. The sequenced sample consisted of peripheral blood. J is TRBJ2-1 and V is TRBV5-1; 8 bases agree with TRBD1. The CDR3, as DNA: TGCGCCAGCAGCTCCACGACAGGGGTCTCCTACAATGAGCAGTTCTTC. It yields the protein CASSSTTGVSYNEQFF.